Listed below are T cell receptor beta chains from one sample, sequenced in a study of cytomegalovirus exposure and HLA in healthy donors. Sequenced by immunoSEQ multiplex PCR; TCRdb stores in-frame clones only, minus some. The data show around 150,000 clones, roughly 77% seen once. The sequenced material came from PBMCs. The receptor set was obtained from a man aged 45 to 65 in good health and CMV-seropositive. Each CDR3 is given without its conserved first and last residue.

V gene: TRBV4-3; CDR3 length: 13; CDR3 protein: ASSQDWAGGLEAF
V gene: TRBV4-2; CDR3 length: 10; CDR3 protein: ASSDRGGGYT
V gene: TRBV4-3; CDR3 length: 14; CDR3 protein: ASSQDLIGLNTGAF
V gene: TRBV9; CDR3 length: 12; CDR3 protein: ASSFGGVQETQY
V gene: TRBV18; CDR3 length: 12; CDR3 protein: ASSPLTGSTEAF
V gene: TRBV4-3; CDR3 length: 15; CDR3 protein: ASSQGAWGEYTGELF
V gene: TRBV1; CDR3 length: 17; CDR3 protein: TSSNPGLAGGSSYNEQF
V gene: TRBV10-3; CDR3 length: 12; CDR3 protein: AIKDGGSTDTQY
V gene: TRBV19; CDR3 length: 11; CDR3 protein: ASSIVTGYGYT
V gene: TRBV4-3; CDR3 length: 12; CDR3 protein: ASSQADREYGYT
V gene: TRBV7-2; CDR3 length: 13; CDR3 protein: ASSSPTSSPDTQY
V gene: TRBV4-3; CDR3 length: 13; CDR3 protein: ASSQGTGGSGGYT
V gene: TRBV15; CDR3 length: 12; CDR3 protein: ATSLEQGNYGYT
V gene: TRBV10-3; CDR3 length: 12; CDR3 protein: AINEQGMGYGYT
V gene: TRBV5-6; CDR3 length: 14; CDR3 protein: ASSQQGQGASSPLH
V gene: TRBV18; CDR3 length: 16; CDR3 protein: ASSPSRARGGLQETQY
V gene: TRBV6-5; CDR3 length: 13; CDR3 protein: ASSYSLGGKETQY
V gene: TRBV6-1; CDR3 length: 15; CDR3 protein: ASSERRGASAAYEQY
V gene: TRBV5-1; CDR3 length: 10; CDR3 protein: ASSLVRETQY
V gene: TRBV13; CDR3 length: 13; CDR3 protein: ASSPGTTPDNEQF
V gene: TRBV6-5; CDR3 length: 12; CDR3 protein: ASGLQGGGYGYT
V gene: TRBV18; CDR3 length: 12; CDR3 protein: ASSTGGGNQPQH
V gene: TRBV5-1; CDR3 length: 13; CDR3 protein: ASSPGLAGGVKQF
V gene: TRBV9; CDR3 length: 18; CDR3 protein: ASSVPIGTSGGGVTGELF
V gene: TRBV6-5; CDR3 length: 10; CDR3 protein: ASSYNRRELF
V gene: TRBV5-6; CDR3 length: 12; CDR3 protein: ASRRQGAKYGYT
V gene: TRBV7-3; CDR3 length: 13; CDR3 protein: ASSLTPGLIYGYT
V gene: TRBV5-4; CDR3 length: 14; CDR3 protein: ASSPRQGSNTGELF
V gene: TRBV7-3; CDR3 length: 13; CDR3 protein: ASSSGQGNYNEQF
V gene: TRBV6-1; CDR3 length: 15; CDR3 protein: ASSEVLRTDSNQPQH
V gene: TRBV5-1; CDR3 length: 11; CDR3 protein: ASVGQLNTEAF
V gene: TRBV7-2; CDR3 length: 11; CDR3 protein: ASSSDRANREF
V gene: TRBV7-9; CDR3 length: 12; CDR3 protein: ASSSFDRGYEQY
V gene: TRBV6-5; CDR3 length: 14; CDR3 protein: ASSSRGAGGGDTQY
V gene: TRBV7-6; CDR3 length: 13; CDR3 protein: ASSSRTASGNTIY
V gene: TRBV5-1; CDR3 length: 14; CDR3 protein: ASSPGPGTRGETQY
V gene: TRBV10-3; CDR3 length: 11; CDR3 protein: AISGGANEKLF
V gene: TRBV7-2; CDR3 length: 11; CDR3 protein: ASTPPMRETQY
V gene: TRBV5-5; CDR3 length: 13; CDR3 protein: ASSLVLAGDYEQY
V gene: TRBV2; CDR3 length: 13; CDR3 protein: ASSGGQGLTGELF
V gene: TRBV4-3; CDR3 length: 15; CDR3 protein: ASSQEFSGGHNNEQF
V gene: TRBV9; CDR3 length: 17; CDR3 protein: ASSAEGLAGERSYNEQF
V gene: TRBV5-4; CDR3 length: 12; CDR3 protein: ASSLRGTPGPQH
V gene: TRBV11-3; CDR3 length: 13; CDR3 protein: ASSLQTSGGVTQY
V gene: TRBV7-9; CDR3 length: 13; CDR3 protein: ASSRSGGAVETQY
V gene: TRBV15; CDR3 length: 14; CDR3 protein: ATSREQGARAGELF
V gene: TRBV19; CDR3 length: 12; CDR3 protein: ASSEVQGAREQY
V gene: TRBV18; CDR3 length: 14; CDR3 protein: ASSPSPGYSNQPQH
V gene: TRBV5-8; CDR3 length: 11; CDR3 protein: ASSFTSNQPQH
V gene: TRBV5-1; CDR3 length: 12; CDR3 protein: ASSLDPVSYEQY
V gene: TRBV21-1; CDR3 length: 11; CDR3 protein: ASGKAANEKLF
V gene: TRBV30; CDR3 length: 11; CDR3 protein: AWSAGIPDEQY
V gene: TRBV10-1; CDR3 length: 13; CDR3 protein: ASSEWASGRNEQF
V gene: TRBV7-2; CDR3 length: 12; CDR3 protein: ASSPPTGYNGYT
V gene: TRBV6-1; CDR3 length: 12; CDR3 protein: ASSEETDTDTQY
V gene: TRBV2; CDR3 length: 13; CDR3 protein: ASRVRQGSMTEAF
V gene: TRBV4-3; CDR3 length: 15; CDR3 protein: ASSQVVTGDGTDTQY
V gene: TRBV2; CDR3 length: 10; CDR3 protein: ASSLENNEQF
V gene: TRBV5-1; CDR3 length: 14; CDR3 protein: ASSLMSDLPTYEQY
V gene: TRBV7-9; CDR3 length: 13; CDR3 protein: ASSLGGAIYNEQF